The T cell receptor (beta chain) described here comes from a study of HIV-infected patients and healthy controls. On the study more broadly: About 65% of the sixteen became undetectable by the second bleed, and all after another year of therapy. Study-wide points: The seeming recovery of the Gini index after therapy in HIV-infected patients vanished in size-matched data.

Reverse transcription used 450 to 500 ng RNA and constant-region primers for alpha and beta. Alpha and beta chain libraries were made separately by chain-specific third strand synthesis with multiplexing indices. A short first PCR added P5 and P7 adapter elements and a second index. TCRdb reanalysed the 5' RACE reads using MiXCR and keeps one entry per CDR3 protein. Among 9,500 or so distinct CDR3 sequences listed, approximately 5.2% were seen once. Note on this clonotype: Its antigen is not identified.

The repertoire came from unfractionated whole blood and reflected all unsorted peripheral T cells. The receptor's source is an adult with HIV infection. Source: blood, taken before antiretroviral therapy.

CDR3 sequence: CASFEGGFWEQYF. The CDR3 nucleotides read TGTGCCAGCTTCGAGGGGGGTTTTTGGGAGCAGTACTTC. The J gene is TRBJ2-7, the V gene TRBV6-1; D possibly matches TRBD1 or TRBD2 (6 bases each). CDR3 length: 13 residues. CDR1 is MNHNS and CDR2 is SASEGT in the germline V gene. The germline V and J ends were trimmed by 8 bases and 7 bases, with 18 bases remaining between them.